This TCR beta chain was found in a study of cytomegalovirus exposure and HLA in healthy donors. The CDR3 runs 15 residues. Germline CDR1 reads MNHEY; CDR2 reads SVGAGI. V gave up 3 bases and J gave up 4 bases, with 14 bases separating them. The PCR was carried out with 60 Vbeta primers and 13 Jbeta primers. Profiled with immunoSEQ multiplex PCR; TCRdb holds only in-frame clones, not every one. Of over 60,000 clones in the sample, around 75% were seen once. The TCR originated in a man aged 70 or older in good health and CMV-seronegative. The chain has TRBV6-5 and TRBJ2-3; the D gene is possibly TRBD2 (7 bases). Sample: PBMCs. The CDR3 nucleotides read TGTGCCAGCAGTTATATGGGGGGGGGCTCAGATACGCAGTATTTT. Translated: CASSYMGGGSDTQYF.